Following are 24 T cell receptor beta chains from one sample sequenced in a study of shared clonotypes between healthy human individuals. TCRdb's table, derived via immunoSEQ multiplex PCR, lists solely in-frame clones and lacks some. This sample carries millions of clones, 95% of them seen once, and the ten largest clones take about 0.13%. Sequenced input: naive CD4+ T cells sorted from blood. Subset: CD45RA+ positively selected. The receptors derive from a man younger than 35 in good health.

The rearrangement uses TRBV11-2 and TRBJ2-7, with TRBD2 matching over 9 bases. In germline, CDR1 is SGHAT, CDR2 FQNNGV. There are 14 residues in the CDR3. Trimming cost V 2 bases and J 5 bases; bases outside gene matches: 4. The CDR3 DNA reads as TGTGCCAGCAGCTTATTAGCGGGGGATGACGAGCAGTACTTC. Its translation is CASSLLAGDDEQYF.

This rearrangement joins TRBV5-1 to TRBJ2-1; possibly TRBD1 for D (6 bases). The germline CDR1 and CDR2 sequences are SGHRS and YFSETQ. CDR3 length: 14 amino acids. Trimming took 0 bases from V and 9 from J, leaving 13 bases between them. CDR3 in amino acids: CASSLATGPGEQFF. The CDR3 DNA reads TGCGCCAGCAGCTTGGCCACAGGGCCGGGTGAGCAGTTCTTC.

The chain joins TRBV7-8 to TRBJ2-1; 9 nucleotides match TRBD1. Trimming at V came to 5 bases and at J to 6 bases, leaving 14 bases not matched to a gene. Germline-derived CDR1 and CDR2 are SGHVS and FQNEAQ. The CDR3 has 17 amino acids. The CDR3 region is CASSQRGGTGISNEQFF. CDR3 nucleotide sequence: TGTGCCAGCAGCCAGAGAGGTGGGACAGGGATTAGCAATGAGCAGTTCTTC.

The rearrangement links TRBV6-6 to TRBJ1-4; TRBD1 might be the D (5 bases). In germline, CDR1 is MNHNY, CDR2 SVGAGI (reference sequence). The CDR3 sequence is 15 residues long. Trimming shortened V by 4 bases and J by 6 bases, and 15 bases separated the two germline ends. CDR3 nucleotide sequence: TGTGCCAGCAGTTCAATCAGGGCCTGGGATGAAAAACTGTTTTTT. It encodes CASSSIRAWDEKLFF.

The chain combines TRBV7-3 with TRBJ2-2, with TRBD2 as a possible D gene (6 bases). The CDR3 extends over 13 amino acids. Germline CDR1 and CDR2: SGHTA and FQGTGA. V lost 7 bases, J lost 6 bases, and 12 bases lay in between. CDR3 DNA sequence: TGTGCCAGCACCTCGGAGGGGTCCGGGGAGCTGTTTTTT. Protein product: CASTSEGSGELFF.

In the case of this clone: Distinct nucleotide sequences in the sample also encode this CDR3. CDR3 nucleotide sequence: TGTGCCAGCAGCGTGGGACTAGCTGACTACAATGAGCAGTTCTTC. Protein sequence: CASSVGLADYNEQFF. The V and J genes are TRBV9 and TRBJ2-1, with TRBD2 identical over 9 bases. The germline gives CDR1 SGDLS, CDR2 YYNGEE. CDR3 size: 15 residues. After removal of 2 bases from V and 3 bases from J, the junction contained 3 bases not matched to a gene. Combining the CDR3 with reference TRBV9 and TRBJ2-1 gives the whole variable domain DSGVTQTPKHLITATGQRVTLRCSPRSGDLSVYWYQQSLDQGLQFLIQYYNGEERAKGNILERFSAQQFPDLHSELNLSSLELGDSALYFCASSVGLADYNEQFFGPGTRLTVL.

The CDR3 region is CASSPGDREAYEQYF. DNA of the CDR3: TGTGCCAGCAGTCCGGGTGACAGGGAGGCTTACGAGCAGTACTTC. This sequence joins TRBV28 and TRBJ2-7; D might be TRBD1 (7 bases). CDR1 MDHEN and CDR2 SYDVKM come from the germline V gene. The CDR3 runs 15 residues. The V end lost 5 bases, the J end lost 4 bases, and 18 bases lay between the germline ends.

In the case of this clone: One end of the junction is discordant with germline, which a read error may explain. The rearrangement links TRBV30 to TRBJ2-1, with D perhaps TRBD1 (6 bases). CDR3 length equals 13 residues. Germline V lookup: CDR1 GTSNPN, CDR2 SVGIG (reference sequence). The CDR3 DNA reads TGTGCCTGGAGTCTTACCCGGGACAACGAGCAGTTCTTC. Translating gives CAWSLTRDNEQFF.

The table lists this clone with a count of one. The CDR3: CASSGAGGPVETQYF. The CDR3 nucleotides are TGTGCCAGCAGCGGAGCGGGGGGGCCGGTAGAGACCCAGTACTTC. The chain is built from TRBV9 and TRBJ2-5, with 10 positions matching TRBD2. There are 15 residues in the CDR3. CDR1 is SGDLS and CDR2 is YYNGEE in the germline V gene. V lost 3 bases, J lost 4 bases, and 6 bases stayed unmatched.

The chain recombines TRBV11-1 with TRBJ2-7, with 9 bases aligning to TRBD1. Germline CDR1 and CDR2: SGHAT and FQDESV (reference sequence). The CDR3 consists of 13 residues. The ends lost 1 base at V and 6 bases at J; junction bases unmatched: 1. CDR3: CASSLEDRGEQYF. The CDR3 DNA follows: TGTGCCAGCAGCTTAGAGGACAGGGGCGAGCAGTACTTC.

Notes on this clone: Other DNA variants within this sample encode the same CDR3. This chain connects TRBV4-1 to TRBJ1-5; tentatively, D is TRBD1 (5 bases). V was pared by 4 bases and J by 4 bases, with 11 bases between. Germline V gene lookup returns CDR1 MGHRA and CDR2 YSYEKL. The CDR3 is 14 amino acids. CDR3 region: CASSLTGGNQPQHF. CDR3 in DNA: TGCGCCAGCAGCCTAACCGGGGGGAATCAGCCCCAGCATTTT.

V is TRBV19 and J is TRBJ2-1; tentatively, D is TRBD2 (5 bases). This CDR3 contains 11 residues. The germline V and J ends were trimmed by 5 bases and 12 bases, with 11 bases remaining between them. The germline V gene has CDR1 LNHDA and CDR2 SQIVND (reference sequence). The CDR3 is CASSAGPGQFF. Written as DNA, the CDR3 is TGTGCCAGTAGTGCGGGCCCAGGGCAGTTCTTC.

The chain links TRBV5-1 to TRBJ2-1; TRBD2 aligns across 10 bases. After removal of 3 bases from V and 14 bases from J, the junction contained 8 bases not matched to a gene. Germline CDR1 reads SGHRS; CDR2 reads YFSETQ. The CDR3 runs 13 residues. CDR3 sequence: CASSSSPGLAEFF. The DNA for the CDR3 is TGCGCCAGCAGCTCATCTCCTGGACTAGCGGAGTTCTTC.

In DNA form, the CDR3 reads TGCGCCAGCAGCTTACAGGTCAGCGGCTCACCCCTCCACTTT. Protein: CASSLQVSGSPLHF. This chain connects TRBV5-1 to TRBJ1-6, with D possibly being TRBD1 (5 bases). V was pared by 2 bases and J by 10 bases, with 13 bases between. There are 14 residues in the CDR3. The germline CDR1 and CDR2 sequences are SGHRS and YFSETQ. The variable domain in full, with the rest retrieved from reference TRBV5-1 and TRBJ1-6, is KAGVTQTPRYLIKTRGQQVTLSCSPISGHRSVSWYQQTPGQGLQFLFEYFSETQRNKGNFPGRFSGRQFSNSRSEMNVSTLELGDSALYLCASSLQVSGSPLHFGNGTRLTVT.

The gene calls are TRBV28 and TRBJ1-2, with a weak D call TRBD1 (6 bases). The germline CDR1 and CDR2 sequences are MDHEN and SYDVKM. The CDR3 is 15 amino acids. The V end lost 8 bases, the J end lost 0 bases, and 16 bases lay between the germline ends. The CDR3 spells CASGLQGPTNYGYTF. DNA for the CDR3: TGTGCCAGCGGGTTACAGGGTCCCACTAACTATGGCTACACCTTC.

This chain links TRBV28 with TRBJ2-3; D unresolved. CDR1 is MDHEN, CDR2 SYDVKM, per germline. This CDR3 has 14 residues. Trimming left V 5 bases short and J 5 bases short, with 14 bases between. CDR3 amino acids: CASSSGQSRDTQYF. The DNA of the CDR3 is TGTGCCAGCAGTAGTGGGCAGTCTAGAGATACGCAGTATTTT.

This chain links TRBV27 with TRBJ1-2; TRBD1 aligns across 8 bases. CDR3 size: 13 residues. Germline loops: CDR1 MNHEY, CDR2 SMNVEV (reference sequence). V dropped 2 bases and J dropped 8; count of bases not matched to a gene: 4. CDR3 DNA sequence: TGTGCCAGCAGTTTACAGGGGGCTGGAGGCTACACCTTC. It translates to CASSLQGAGGYTF.

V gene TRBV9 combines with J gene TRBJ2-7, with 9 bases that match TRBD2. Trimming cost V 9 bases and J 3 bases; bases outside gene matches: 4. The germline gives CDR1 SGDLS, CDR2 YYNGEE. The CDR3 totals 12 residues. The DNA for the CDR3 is TGTGCCAAGGGACTAGCCAGCTACGAGCAGTACTTC. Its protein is CAKGLASYEQYF.

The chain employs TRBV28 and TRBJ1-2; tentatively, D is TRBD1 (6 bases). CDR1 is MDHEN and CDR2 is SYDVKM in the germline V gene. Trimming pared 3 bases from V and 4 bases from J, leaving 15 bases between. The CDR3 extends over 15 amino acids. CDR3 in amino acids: CASSLGGVGAYGYTF. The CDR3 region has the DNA TGTGCCAGCAGTTTGGGTGGAGTGGGGGCCTATGGCTACACCTTC.

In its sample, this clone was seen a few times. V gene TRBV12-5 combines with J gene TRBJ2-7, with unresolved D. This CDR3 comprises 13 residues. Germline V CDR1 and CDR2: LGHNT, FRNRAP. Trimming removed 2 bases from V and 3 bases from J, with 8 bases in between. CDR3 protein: CASGLTDFYEQYF. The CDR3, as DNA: TGTGCTAGTGGTTTGACTGACTTCTACGAGCAGTACTTC.

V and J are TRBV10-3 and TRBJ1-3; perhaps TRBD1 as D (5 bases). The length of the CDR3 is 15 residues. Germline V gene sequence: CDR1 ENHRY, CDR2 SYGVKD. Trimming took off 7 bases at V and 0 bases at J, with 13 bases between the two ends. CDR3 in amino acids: CAINEGWNSGNTIYF. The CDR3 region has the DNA TGTGCCATCAACGAGGGGTGGAACTCTGGAAACACCATATATTTT.

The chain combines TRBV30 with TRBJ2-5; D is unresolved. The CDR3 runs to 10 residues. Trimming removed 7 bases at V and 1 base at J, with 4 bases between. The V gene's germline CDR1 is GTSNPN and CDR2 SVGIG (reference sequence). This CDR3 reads CALSQETQYF. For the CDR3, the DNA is TGTGCCTTGTCCCAAGAGACCCAGTACTTC. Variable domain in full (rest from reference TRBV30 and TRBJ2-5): SQTIHQWPATLVQPVGSPLSLECTVEGTSNPNLYWYRQAAGRGLQLLFYSVGIGQISSEVPQNLSASRPQDRQFILSSKKLLLSDSGFYLCALSQETQYFGPGTRLLVL.

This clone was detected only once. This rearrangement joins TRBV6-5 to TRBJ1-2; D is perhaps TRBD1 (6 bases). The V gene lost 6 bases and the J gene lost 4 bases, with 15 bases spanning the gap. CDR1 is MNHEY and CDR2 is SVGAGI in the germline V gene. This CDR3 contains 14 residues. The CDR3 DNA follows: TGTGCCAGCAGCAAGGACAGCTGGACCTATGGCTACACCTTC. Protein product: CASSKDSWTYGYTF.

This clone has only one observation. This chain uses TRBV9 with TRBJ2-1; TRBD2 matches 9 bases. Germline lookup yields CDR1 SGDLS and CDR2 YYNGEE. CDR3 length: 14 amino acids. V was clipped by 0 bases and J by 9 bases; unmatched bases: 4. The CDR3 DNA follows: TGTGCCAGCAGCGTAGTCCTAGCGGGGAGTGAGCAGTTCTTC. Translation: CASSVVLAGSEQFF. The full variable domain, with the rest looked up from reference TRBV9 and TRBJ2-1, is DSGVTQTPKHLITATGQRVTLRCSPRSGDLSVYWYQQSLDQGLQFLIQYYNGEERAKGNILERFSAQQFPDLHSELNLSSLELGDSALYFCASSVVLAGSEQFFGPGTRLTVL.